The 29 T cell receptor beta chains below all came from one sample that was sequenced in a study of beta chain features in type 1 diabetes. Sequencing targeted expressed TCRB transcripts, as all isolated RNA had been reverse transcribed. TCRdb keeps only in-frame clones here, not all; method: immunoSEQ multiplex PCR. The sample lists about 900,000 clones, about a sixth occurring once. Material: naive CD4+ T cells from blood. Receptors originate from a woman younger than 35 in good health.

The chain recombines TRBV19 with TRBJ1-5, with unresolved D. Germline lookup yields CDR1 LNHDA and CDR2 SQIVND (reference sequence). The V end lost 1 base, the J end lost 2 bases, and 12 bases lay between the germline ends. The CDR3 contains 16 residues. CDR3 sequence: CASSIVPAWGNQPQHF. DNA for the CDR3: TGTGCCAGTAGTATAGTACCCGCTTGGGGCAATCAGCCCCAGCATTTT. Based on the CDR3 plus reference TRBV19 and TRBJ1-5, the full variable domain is DGGITQSPKYLFRKEGQNVTLSCEQNLNHDAMYWYRQDPGQGLRLIYYSQIVNDFQKGDIAEGYSVSREKKESFPLTVTSAQKNPTAFYLCASSIVPAWGNQPQHFGDGTRLSIL.

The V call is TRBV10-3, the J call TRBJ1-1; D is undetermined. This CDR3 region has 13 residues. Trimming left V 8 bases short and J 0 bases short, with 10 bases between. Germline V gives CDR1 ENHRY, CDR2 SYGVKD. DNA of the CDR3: TGTGCCATCGTCGACCGTATGAACACTGAAGCTTTCTTT. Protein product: CAIVDRMNTEAFF.

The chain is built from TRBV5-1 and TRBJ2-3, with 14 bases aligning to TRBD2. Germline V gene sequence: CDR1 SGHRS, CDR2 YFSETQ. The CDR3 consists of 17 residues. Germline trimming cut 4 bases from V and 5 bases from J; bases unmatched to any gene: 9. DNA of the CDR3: TGCGCCAGCAGCCCCCAATCCGGGACTAGCGGGAGAGATACGCAGTATTTT. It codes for CASSPQSGTSGRDTQYF.

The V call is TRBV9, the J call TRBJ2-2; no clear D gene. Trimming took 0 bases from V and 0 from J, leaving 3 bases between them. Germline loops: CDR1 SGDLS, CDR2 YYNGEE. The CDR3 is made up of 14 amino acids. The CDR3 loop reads CASSVASNTGELFF. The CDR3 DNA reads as TGTGCCAGCAGCGTAGCTTCGAACACCGGGGAGCTGTTTTTT.

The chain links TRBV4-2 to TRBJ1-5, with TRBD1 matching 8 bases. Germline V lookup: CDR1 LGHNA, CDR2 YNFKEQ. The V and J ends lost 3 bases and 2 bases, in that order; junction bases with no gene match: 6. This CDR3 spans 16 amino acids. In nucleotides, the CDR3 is TGTGCCAGCAGCCAGAGGGAGGGACAGGGCAATCAGCCCCAGCATTTT. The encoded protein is CASSQREGQGNQPQHF.

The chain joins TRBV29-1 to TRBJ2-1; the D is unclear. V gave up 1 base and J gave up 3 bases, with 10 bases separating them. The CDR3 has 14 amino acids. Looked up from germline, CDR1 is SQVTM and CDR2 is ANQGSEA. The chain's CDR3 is CSVEGRIHYNEQFF. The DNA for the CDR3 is TGCAGCGTTGAAGGTAGGATCCACTACAATGAGCAGTTCTTC.

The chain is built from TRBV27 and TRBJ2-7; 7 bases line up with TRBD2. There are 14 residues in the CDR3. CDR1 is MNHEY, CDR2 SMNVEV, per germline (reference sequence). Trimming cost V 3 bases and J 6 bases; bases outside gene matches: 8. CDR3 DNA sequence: TGTGCCAGCAGTTTCATCGCGGGAGCTGGCGAGCAGTACTTC. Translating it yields CASSFIAGAGEQYF.

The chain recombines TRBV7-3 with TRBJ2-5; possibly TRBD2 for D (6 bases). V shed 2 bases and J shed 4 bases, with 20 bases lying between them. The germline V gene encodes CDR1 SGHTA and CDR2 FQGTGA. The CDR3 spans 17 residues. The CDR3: CASSLGGQRMPAETQYF. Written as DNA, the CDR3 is TGTGCCAGCAGCTTAGGAGGGCAGCGGATGCCAGCAGAGACCCAGTACTTC.

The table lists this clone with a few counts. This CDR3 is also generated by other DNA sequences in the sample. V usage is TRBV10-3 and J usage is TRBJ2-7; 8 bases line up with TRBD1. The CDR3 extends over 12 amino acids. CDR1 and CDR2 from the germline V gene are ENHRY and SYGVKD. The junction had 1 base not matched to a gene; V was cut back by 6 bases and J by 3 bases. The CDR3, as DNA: TGTGCCATCAGCGGACAGGGCTACGAGCAGTACTTC. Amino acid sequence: CAISGQGYEQYF.

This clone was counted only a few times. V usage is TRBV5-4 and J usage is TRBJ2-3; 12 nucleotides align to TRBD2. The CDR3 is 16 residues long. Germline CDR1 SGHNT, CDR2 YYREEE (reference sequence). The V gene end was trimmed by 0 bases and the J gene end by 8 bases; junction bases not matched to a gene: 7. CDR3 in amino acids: CASSLGLAGGPGTQYF. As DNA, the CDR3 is TGTGCCAGCAGCTTGGGTCTAGCGGGAGGGCCCGGTACGCAGTATTTT.

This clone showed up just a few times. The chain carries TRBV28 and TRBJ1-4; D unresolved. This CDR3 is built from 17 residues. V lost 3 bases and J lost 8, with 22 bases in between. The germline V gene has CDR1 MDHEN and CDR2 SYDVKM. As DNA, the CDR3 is TGTGCCAGCAGTTTTGTGGGGAACAGCCAACAACACGAAAAACTGTTTTTT. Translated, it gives CASSFVGNSQQHEKLFF.

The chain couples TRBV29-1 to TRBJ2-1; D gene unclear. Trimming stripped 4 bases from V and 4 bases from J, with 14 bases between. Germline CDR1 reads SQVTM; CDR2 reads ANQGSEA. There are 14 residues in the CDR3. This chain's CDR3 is CSVVNTALYNEQFF. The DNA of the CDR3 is TGCAGCGTTGTTAATACAGCCCTATACAATGAGCAGTTCTTC.

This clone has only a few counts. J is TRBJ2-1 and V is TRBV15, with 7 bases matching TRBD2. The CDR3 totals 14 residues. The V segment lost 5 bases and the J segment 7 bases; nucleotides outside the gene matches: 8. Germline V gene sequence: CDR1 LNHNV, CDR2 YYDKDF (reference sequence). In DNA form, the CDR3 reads TGTGCCACCAGCGGCGGGAGTCTATATAATGAGCAGTTCTTC. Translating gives CATSGGSLYNEQFF. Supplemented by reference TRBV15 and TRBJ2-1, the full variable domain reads DAMVIQNPRYQVTQFGKPVTLSCSQTLNHNVMYWYQQKSSQAPKLLFHYYDKDFNNEADTPDNFQSRRPNTSFCFLDIRSPGLGDTAMYLCATSGGSLYNEQFFGPGTRLTVL.

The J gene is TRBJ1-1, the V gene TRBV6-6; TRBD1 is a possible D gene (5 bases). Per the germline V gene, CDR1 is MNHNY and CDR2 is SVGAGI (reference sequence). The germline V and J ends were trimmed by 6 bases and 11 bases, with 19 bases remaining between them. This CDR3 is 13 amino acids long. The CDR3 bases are TGTGCCAGCAGCGACGTTCGGGGTCGGGACGCTTTCTTT. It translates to CASSDVRGRDAFF.

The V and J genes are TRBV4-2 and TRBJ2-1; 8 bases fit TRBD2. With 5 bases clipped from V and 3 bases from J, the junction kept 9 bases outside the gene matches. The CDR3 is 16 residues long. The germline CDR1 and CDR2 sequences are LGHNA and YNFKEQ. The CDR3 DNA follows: TGTGCCAGCAGCTTAACCGGGAGGGCCGACTACAATGAGCAGTTCTTC. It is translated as CASSLTGRADYNEQFF.

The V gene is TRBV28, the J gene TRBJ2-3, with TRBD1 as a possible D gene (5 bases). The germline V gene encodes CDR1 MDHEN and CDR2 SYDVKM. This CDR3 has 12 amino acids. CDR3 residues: CGTSGYTDTQYF. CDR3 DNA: TGTGGGACATCTGGTTACACAGATACGCAGTATTTT.

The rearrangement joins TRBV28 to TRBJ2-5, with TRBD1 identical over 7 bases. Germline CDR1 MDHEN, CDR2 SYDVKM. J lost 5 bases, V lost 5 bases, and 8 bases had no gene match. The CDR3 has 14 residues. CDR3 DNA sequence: TGTGCCAGCAGTAGTTCTAGGGGGCGGGAGACCCAGTACTTC. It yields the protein CASSSSRGRETQYF.

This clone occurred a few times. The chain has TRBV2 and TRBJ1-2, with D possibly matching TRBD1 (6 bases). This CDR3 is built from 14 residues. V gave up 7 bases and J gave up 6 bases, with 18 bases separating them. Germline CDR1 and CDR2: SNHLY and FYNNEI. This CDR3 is CASTPVTGLNGYTF. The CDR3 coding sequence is TGTGCCAGCACCCCAGTTACAGGGTTGAATGGCTACACCTTC.

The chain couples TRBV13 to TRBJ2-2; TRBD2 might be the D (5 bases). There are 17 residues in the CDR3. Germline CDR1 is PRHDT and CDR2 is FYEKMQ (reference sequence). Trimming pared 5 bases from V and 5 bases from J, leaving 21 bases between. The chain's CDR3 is CASSPGIVGRLTGELFF. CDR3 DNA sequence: TGTGCCAGCAGCCCCGGGATAGTCGGTAGGCTGACCGGGGAGCTGTTTTTT.

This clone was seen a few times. Here the CDR3 DNA reads TGTGCCAGCGGAACAGGGGCGACGAACACCGGGGAGCTGTTTTTT. This codes for CASGTGATNTGELFF. This rearrangement joins TRBV7-2 to TRBJ2-2; 7 bases map to TRBD1. The CDR3 consists of 15 residues. Germline CDR1 reads SGHTA; CDR2 reads FQGNSA. The V gene end was trimmed by 8 bases and the J gene end by 0 bases; junction bases not matched to a gene: 6.

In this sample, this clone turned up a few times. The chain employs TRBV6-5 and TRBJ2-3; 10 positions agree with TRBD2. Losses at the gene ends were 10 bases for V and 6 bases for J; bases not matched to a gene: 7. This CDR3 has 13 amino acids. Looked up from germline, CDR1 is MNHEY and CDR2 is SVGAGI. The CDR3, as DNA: TGTGCCACCCGACTAGCGGGTGTGGATACGCAGTATTTT. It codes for CATRLAGVDTQYF.

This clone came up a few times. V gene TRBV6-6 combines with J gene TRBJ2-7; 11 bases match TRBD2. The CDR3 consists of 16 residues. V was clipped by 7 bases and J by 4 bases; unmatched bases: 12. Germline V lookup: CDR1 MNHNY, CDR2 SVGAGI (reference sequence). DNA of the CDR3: TGTGCCAGCACCCCCGGGGTAGCGGGAGGGCCTTACGAGCAGTACTTC. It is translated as CASTPGVAGGPYEQYF.

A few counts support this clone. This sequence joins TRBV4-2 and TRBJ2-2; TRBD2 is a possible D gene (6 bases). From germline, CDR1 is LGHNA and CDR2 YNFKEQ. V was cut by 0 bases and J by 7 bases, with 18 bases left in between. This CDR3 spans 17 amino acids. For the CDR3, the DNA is TGTGCCAGCAGCCAAGAAGGATGGGGGGAGTACGACGGGGAGCTGTTTTTT. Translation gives CASSQEGWGEYDGELFF.

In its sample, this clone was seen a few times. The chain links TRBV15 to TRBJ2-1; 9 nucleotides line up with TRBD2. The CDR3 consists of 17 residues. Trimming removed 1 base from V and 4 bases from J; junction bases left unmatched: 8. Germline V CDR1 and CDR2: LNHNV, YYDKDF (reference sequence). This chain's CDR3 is CATSRVGMTSGYNEQFF. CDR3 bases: TGTGCCACCAGCAGAGTCGGGATGACTAGCGGTTACAATGAGCAGTTCTTC.

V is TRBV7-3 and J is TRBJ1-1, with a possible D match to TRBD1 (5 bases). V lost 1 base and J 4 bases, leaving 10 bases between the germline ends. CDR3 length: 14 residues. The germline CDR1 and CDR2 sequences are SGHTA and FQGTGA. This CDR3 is CASSLNQGSTEAFF. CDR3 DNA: TGTGCCAGCAGCTTAAATCAGGGATCCACTGAAGCTTTCTTT.

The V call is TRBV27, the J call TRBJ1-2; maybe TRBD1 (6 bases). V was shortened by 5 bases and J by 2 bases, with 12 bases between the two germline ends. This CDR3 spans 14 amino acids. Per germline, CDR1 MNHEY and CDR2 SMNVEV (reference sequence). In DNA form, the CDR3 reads TGTGCCAGCAGTAGGGACACCCGAAACTATGGCTACACCTTC. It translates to CASSRDTRNYGYTF.

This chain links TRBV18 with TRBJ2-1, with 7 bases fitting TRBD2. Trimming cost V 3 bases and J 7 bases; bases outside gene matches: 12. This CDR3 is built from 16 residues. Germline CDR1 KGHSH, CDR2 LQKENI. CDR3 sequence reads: CASSPGGSILYNEQFF. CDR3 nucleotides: TGTGCCAGCTCACCGGGCGGGAGTATTCTTTATAATGAGCAGTTCTTC.

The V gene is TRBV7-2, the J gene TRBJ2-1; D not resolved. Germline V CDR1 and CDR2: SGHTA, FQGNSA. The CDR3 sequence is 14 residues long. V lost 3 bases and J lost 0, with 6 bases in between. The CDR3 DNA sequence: TGTGCCAGCAGCTTCCAGCACTCCTACAATGAGCAGTTCTTC. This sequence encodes CASSFQHSYNEQFF.

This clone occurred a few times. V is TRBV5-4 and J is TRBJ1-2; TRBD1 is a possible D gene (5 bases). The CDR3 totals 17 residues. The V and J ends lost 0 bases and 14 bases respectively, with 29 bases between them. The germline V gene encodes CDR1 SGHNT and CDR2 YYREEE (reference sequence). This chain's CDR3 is CASSLALGRSSGTHRTF. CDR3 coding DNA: TGTGCCAGCAGCTTGGCCTTGGGGCGGTCGTCCGGCACACACAGGACCTTC.